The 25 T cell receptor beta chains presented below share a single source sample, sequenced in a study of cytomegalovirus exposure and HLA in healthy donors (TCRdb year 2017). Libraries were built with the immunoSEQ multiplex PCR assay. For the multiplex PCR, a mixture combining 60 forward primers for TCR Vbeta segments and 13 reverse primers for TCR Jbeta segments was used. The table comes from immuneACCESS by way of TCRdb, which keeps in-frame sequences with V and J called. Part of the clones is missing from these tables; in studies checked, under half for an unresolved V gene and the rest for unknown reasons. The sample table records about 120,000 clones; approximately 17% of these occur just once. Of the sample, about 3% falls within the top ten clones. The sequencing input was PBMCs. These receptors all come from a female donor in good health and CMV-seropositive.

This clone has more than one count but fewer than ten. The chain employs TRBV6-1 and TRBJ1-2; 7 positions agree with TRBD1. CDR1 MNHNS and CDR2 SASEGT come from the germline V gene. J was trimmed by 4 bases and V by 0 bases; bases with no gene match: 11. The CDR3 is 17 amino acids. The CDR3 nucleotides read TGTGCCAGCAGTGAAGCGCAGGTCAGCAGGGGGATCTATGGCTACACCTTC. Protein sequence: CASSEAQVSRGIYGYTF.

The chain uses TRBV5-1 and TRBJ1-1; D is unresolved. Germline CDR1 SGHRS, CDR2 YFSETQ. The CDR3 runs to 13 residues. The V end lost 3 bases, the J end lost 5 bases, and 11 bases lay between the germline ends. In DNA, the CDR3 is TGCGCCAGCAGCTCGGGTTTTCGGACTGAAGCTTTCTTT. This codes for CASSSGFRTEAFF.

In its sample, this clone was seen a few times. CDR3 nucleotide sequence: TGTGCCAGCAGCGAACAGGGATTGAATCAGCCCCAGCATTTT. Encoded protein: CASSEQGLNQPQHF. The genes are TRBV7-2 and TRBJ1-5; possibly TRBD1 for D (6 bases). The germline V and J ends were trimmed by 5 bases and 4 bases, with 12 bases remaining between them. The CDR3 runs to 14 residues. The germline V gene has CDR1 SGHTA and CDR2 FQGNSA.

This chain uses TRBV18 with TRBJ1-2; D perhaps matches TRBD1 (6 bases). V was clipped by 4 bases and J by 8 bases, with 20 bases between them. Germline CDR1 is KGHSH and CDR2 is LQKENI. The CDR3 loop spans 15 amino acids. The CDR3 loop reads CASSQSWAGEGGYTF. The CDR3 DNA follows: TGTGCCAGCTCACAGTCATGGGCAGGGGAAGGAGGCTACACCTTC.

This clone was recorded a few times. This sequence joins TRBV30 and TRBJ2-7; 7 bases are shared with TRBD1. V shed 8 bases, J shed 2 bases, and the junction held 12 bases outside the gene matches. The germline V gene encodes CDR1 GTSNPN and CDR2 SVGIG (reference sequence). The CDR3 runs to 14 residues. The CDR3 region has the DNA TGTGCCGGGACAACAGGGGCCCTACCCTACGAGCAGTACTTC. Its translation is CAGTTGALPYEQYF.

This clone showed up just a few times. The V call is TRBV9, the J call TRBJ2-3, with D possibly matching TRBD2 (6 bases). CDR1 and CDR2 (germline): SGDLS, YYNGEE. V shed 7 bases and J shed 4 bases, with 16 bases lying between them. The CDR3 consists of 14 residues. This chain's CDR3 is CASSWGGVADTQYF. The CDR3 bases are TGTGCCAGCTCTTGGGGAGGTGTGGCAGATACGCAGTATTTT.

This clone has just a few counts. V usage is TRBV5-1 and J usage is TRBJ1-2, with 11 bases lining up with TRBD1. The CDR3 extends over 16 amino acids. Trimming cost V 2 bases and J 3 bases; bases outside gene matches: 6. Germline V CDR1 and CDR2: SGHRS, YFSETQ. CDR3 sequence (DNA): TGCGCCAGCAGCTTTGACTGGACAGGGGGCTACTATGGCTACACCTTC. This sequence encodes CASSFDWTGGYYGYTF.

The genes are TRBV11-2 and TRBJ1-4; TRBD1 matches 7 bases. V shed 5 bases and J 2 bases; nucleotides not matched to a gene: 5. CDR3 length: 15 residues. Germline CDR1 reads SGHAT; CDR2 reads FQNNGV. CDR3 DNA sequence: TGTGCCAGCAGCCTACAGACAGGGACTAATGAAAAACTGTTTTTT. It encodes CASSLQTGTNEKLFF. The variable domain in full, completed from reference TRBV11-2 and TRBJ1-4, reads EAGVAQSPRYKIIEKRQSVAFWCNPISGHATLYWYQQILGQGPKLLIQFQNNGVVDDSQLPKDRFSAERLKGVDSTLKIQPAKLEDSAVYLCASSLQTGTNEKLFFGSGTQLSVL.

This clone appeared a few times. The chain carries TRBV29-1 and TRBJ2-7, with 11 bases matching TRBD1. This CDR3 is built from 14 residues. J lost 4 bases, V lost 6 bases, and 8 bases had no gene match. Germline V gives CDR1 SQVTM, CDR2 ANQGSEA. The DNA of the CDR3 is TGCAGCGTCGGACGGACAGGGGGCTCTTACGAGCAGTACTTC. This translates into CSVGRTGGSYEQYF.

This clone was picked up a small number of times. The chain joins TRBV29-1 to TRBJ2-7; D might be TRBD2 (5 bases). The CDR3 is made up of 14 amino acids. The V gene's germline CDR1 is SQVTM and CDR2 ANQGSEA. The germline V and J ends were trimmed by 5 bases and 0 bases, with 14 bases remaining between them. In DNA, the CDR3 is TGCAGCGTTCTAGCTCCCTTAAGCTCCTACGAGCAGTACTTC. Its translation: CSVLAPLSSYEQYF.

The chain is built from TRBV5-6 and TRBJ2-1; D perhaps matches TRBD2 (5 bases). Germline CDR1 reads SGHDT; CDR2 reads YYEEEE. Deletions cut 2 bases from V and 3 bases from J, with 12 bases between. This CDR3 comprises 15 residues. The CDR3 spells CASSFGLAGYNEQFF. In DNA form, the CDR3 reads TGTGCCAGCAGCTTTGGTCTTGCGGGCTACAATGAGCAGTTCTTC.

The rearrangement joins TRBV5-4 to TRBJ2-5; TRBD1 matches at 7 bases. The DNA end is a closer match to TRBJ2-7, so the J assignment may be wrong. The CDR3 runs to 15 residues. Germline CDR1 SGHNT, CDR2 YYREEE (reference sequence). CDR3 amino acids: CASSARGRGYYEQYF. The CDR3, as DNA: TGTGCCAGCAGCGCCCGGGGCAGGGGGTACTACGAGCAGTACTTC.

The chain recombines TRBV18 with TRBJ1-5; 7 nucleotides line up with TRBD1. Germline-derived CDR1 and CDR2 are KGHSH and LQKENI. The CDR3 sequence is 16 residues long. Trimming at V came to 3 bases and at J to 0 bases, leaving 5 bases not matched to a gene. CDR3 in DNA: TGTGCCAGCTCACCCCTTGGACAGGATAGCAATCAGCCCCAGCATTTT. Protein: CASSPLGQDSNQPQHF. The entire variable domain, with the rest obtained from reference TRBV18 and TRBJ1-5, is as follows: NAGVMQNPRHLVRRRGQEARLRCSPMKGHSHVYWYRQLPEEGLKFMVYLQKENIIDESGMPKERFSAEFPKEGPSILRIQQVVRGDSAAYFCASSPLGQDSNQPQHFGDGTRLSIL.

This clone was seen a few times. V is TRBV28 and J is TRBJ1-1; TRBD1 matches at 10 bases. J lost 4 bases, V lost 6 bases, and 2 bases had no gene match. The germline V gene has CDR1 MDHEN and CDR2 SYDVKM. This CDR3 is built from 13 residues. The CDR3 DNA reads TGTGCCAGCAGACGGACAGGGGGCACTGAAGCTTTCTTT. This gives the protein CASRRTGGTEAFF.

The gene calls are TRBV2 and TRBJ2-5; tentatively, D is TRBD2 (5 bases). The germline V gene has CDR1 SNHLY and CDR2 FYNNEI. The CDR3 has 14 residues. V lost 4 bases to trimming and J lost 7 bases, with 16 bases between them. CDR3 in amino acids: CASSGGIPSTTQYF. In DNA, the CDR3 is TGTGCCAGCAGTGGAGGGATTCCCTCCACGACCCAGTACTTC. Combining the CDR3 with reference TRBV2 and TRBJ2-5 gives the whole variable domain EPEVTQTPSHQVTQMGQEVILRCVPISNHLYFYWYRQILGQKVEFLVSFYNNEISEKSEIFDDQFSVERPDGSNFTLKIRSTKLEDSAMYFCASSGGIPSTTQYFGPGTRLLVL.

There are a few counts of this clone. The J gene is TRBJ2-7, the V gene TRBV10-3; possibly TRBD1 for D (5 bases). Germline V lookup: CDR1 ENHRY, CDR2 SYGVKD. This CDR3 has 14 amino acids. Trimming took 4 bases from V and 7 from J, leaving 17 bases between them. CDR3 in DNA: TGTGCCATCAGTGCAACAGGCCCTTCTGGAGAGCAGTACTTC. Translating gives CAISATGPSGEQYF.

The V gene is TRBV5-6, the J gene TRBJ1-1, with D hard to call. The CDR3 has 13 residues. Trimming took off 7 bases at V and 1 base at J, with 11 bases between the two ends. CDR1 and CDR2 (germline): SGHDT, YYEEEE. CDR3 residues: CASVLPGNTEAFF. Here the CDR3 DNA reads TGTGCCAGCGTCCTTCCGGGGAACACTGAAGCTTTCTTT.

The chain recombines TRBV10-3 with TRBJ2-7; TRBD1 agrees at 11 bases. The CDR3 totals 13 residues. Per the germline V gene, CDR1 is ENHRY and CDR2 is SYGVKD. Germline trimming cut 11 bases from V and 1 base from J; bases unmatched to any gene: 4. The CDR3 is CAHGTGGSYEQYF. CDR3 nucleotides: TGTGCCCACGGGACAGGGGGTTCCTACGAGCAGTACTTC.

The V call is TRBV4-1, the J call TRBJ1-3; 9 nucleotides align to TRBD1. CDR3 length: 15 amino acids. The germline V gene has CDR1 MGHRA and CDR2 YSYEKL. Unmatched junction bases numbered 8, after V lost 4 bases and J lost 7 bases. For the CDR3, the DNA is TGCGCCAGCAGCCCACGCTCAGACAGGGGGAACACCATATATTTT. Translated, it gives CASSPRSDRGNTIYF.

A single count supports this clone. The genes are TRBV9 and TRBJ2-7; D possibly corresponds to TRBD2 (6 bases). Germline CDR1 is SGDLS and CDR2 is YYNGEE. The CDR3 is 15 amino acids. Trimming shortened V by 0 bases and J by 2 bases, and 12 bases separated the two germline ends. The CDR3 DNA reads TGTGCCAGCAGCGTAGATGGCGGGACCCCCTACGAGCAGTACTTC. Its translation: CASSVDGGTPYEQYF.

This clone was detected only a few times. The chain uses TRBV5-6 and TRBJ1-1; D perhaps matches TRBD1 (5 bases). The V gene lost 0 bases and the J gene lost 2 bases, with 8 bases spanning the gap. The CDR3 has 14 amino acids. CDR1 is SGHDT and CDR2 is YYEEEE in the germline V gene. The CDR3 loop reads CASSLVRGNTEAFF. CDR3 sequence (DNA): TGTGCCAGCAGCTTGGTTAGGGGTAACACTGAAGCTTTCTTT.

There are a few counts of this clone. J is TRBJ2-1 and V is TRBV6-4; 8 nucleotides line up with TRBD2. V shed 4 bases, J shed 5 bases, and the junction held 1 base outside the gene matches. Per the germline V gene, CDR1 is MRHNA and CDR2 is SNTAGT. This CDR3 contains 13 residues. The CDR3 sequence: CASSVAGNNEQFF. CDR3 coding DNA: TGTGCCAGCAGTGTAGCGGGGAACAATGAGCAGTTCTTC.

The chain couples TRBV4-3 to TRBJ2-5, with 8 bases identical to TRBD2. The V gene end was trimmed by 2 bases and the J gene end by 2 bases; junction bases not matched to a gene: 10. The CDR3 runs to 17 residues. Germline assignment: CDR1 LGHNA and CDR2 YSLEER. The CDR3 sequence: CASSQFIYRGGQETQYF. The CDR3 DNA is TGCGCCAGCAGCCAATTCATTTACCGCGGGGGGCAAGAGACCCAGTACTTC.

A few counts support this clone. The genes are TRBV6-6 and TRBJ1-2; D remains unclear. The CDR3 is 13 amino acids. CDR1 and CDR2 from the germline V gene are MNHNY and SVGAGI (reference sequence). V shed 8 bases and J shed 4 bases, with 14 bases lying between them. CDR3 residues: CASLEGGVYGYTF. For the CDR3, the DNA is TGTGCCAGCCTGGAGGGTGGGGTCTATGGCTACACCTTC.

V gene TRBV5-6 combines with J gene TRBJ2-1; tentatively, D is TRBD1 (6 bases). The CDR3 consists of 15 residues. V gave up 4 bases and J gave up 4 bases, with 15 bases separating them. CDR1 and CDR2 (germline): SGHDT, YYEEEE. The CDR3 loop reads CASSEGVATYNEQFF. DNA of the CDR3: TGTGCCAGCAGCGAGGGGGTAGCAACTTACAATGAGCAGTTCTTC.